Listed below are T cell receptor beta chains from one sample, sequenced in a study of blood T cells in healthy people across ages. TCRdb ran MiXCR on the 5' RACE reads and lists one entry per CDR3 protein. The table shows around 1,000,000 distinct CDR3 sequences, with 20% to 25% occurring only once. This sample was shared with a second study, whose subject was T cells of mothers and their children.

Sequencing input: blood. Receptor source: a girl under 10 years old in good health. CDR3s include the opening cysteine and the closing phenylalanine or tryptophan. Each record gives: clone size, V gene, D gene, J gene, CDR3 protein, CDR3 DNA. The D gene is left open where the match is weak. A row's size may be missing; if present it is once, few, many or a size class.

-	TRBV4-1	-	TRBJ1-2	CASSQVSGPGGYTF	TGCGCCAGCAGCCAAGTTTCGGGTCCCGGTGGCTACACCTTC
-	TRBV4-1	-	TRBJ1-1	CASSQGRGNTEAFF	TGCGCCAGCAGCCAGGGACGGGGGAACACTGAAGCTTTCTTT
-	TRBV27	-	TRBJ1-2	CASGRLGQINNYGYTF	TGTGCCAGCGGGCGCCTAGGACAGATTAATAACTATGGCTACACCTTC
few	TRBV7-3	-	TRBJ2-3	CASSPYDRDTDTQYF	TGTGCCAGTAGCCCCTACGACAGAGACACAGATACGCAGTATTTT
-	TRBV9	TRBD2	TRBJ2-1	CASSPGGGAYNEQFF	TGTGCCAGCAGCCCGGGCGGGGGGGCCTACAATGAGCAGTTCTTC
-	TRBV25-1	-	TRBJ2-5	CASSETTGLRTQYF	TGTGCCAGCAGTGAAACCACAGGGTTGAGGACCCAGTACTTC
-	TRBV28	TRBD2	TRBJ2-3	CASSFARTSGYTDTQYF	TGTGCCAGCAGTTTTGCCCGGACTAGCGGCTACACAGATACGCAGTATTTT
-	TRBV12-3/TRBV12-4	-	TRBJ2-3	CASSSGTGPWNTQYF	TGTGCCAGCAGTTCGGGGACCGGACCATGGAATACGCAGTATTTT
-	TRBV29-1	TRBD2	TRBJ2-1	CSVERTSNEQFF	TGCAGCGTTGAAAGGACTAGCAATGAGCAGTTCTTC
-	TRBV7-2	TRBD1	TRBJ2-1	CASSRDRGHSDEQFF	TGTGCCAGCAGCAGGGACAGGGGGCATAGCGATGAGCAGTTCTTC
-	TRBV28	TRBD2	TRBJ2-7	CASSSPWTSGKYEQYF	TGTGCCAGCAGTTCCCCCTGGACTAGCGGGAAGTACGAGCAGTACTTC
-	TRBV6-6	-	TRBJ2-2	CASSYASGELFF	TGTGCCAGCAGTTACGCGTCCGGGGAGCTGTTTTTT
-	TRBV6-6	-	TRBJ2-7	CASSHRLYEQYF	TGTGCCAGCAGCCACCGTCTTTACGAGCAGTACTTC
few	TRBV11-2	TRBD1	TRBJ2-1	CASSFPESVSLTGVTINTYNEQFF	TGTGCCAGCAGCTTTCCGGAGTCTGTGAGTCTAACAGGGGTCACTATAAACACTTACAATGAGCAGTTCTTC
few	TRBV7-9	-	TRBJ2-1	CASSPAIGQNEQFF	TGTGCCAGCAGCCCGGCGATAGGCCAGAATGAGCAGTTCTTC
-	TRBV6-6	-	TRBJ1-4	CASSNTGLNEKLFF	TGTGCCAGCAGTAATACGGGCCTTAATGAAAAACTGTTTTTT
-	TRBV12-3/TRBV12-4	-	TRBJ2-7	CASSVRSLVVYEQYF	TGTGCCAGCAGCGTTAGGAGTCTAGTCGTGTACGAGCAGTACTTC
few	TRBV29-1	TRBD1	TRBJ2-7	CSVDTGTGGLEQYF	TGCAGCGTGGACACCGGGACAGGGGGCCTAGAGCAGTACTTC
-	TRBV4-1	TRBD1	TRBJ1-1	CASSPNQGANTEAFF	TGCGCCAGCAGCCCCAATCAGGGGGCGAACACTGAAGCTTTCTTT
few	TRBV28	-	TRBJ2-1	CASSSPSAELEDNEQFF	TGTGCCAGCAGTTCTCCATCAGCGGAATTGGAAGACAATGAGCAGTTCTTC
few	TRBV29-1	-	TRBJ1-4	CSVNYLSDRLGEKLFF	TGCAGCGTAAACTACCTGTCTGACAGGTTGGGGGAAAAACTGTTTTTT
-	TRBV19	-	TRBJ2-7	CASSIAYRDHYEQYF	TGTGCCAGTAGTATTGCTTACCGGGACCACTACGAGCAGTACTTC
-	TRBV20-1	-	TRBJ1-1	CSARAGDTEAFF	TGCAGTGCTAGGGCGGGTGATACTGAAGCTTTCTTT
-	TRBV11-2	-	TRBJ2-1	CASSSPKLTDRNYNEQFF	TGTGCCAGCAGCTCGCCTAAATTAACAGACAGGAATTACAATGAGCAGTTCTTC
-	TRBV11-2	TRBD1	TRBJ2-2	CASSLETGGYTGELVF	TGTGCCAGCAGCTTAGAGACAGGGGGGTACACCGGGGAGCTGGTTTTT
-	TRBV29-1	-	TRBJ2-2	CSALNRDTGELFF	TGCAGCGCCCTCAACCGGGACACCGGGGAGCTGTTTTTT
few	TRBV9	TRBD2	TRBJ2-1	CASSVASGSGNEQFF	TGTGCCAGCAGCGTAGCTAGCGGGAGCGGTAATGAGCAGTTCTTC
-	TRBV7-2	TRBD2	TRBJ2-7	CASSLMLAGGSSYEQYF	TGTGCCAGCAGCTTAATGCTAGCGGGGGGTAGCTCCTACGAGCAGTACTTC
few	TRBV9	-	TRBJ2-4	CASSPWDLGDIQYF	TGTGCCAGCAGCCCCTGGGACCTAGGGGACATTCAGTACTTC
few	TRBV6-5	-	TRBJ1-6	CASSYSSPTSPLHF	TGTGCCAGCAGTTACTCGAGTCCGACTTCACCCCTCCACTTT
-	TRBV27	-	TRBJ1-6	CASSFRTLGSPLHF	TGTGCCAGCAGTTTCCGAACACTGGGATCACCCCTCCACTTT
-	TRBV6-5	TRBD2	TRBJ2-2	CASSYWTSAGELFF	TGTGCCAGCAGTTATTGGACTAGCGCCGGGGAGCTGTTTTTT
few	TRBV6-1	TRBD1	TRBJ2-7	CASTGQGAGSSYEQYF	TGTGCCAGCACGGGACAGGGGGCCGGTAGCTCCTACGAGCAGTACTTC
few	TRBV7-3	-	TRBJ1-4	CASSLQPTANEKLFF	TGTGCCAGCAGCTTACAGCCGACAGCAAATGAAAAACTGTTTTTT
few	TRBV25-1	-	TRBJ1-2	CASSELWIDSGYGHTF	TGTGCCAGCAGTGAATTGTGGATTGATTCAGGCTATGGCCACACCTTC
-	TRBV27	TRBD1	TRBJ2-5	CASSSDRLHQETQYF	TGTGCCAGCAGCTCGGACAGGCTTCACCAAGAGACCCAGTACTTC
-	TRBV4-3	TRBD1	TRBJ1-4	CASSPTTGDGEKLFF	TGCGCCAGCAGCCCAACGACAGGGGATGGTGAAAAACTGTTTTTT
few	TRBV29-1	TRBD2	TRBJ2-1	CSVDWGRGGNEQFF	TGCAGCGTTGACTGGGGCCGCGGGGGCAATGAGCAGTTCTTC
-	TRBV28	TRBD2	TRBJ2-5	CASRGLAGRETQYF	TGTGCCAGCAGGGGACTAGCGGGTCGAGAGACCCAGTACTTC
-	TRBV20-1	-	TRBJ2-3	CSAPPLAQSTDTQYF	TGCAGTGCTCCACCTCTAGCTCAGAGCACAGATACGCAGTATTTT
few	TRBV5-1	-	TRBJ2-5	CASSLGTPKDRRYF	TGCGCCAGCAGCTTGGGGACGCCCAAGGATAGAAGATACTTC
-	TRBV6-5	TRBD1	TRBJ2-1	CASRRDRVRNEQFF	TGTGCCAGCAGACGGGACAGGGTGCGCAATGAGCAGTTCTTC
few	TRBV7-9	-	TRBJ2-7	CASSSLGVGEQYF	TGTGCCAGCAGCTCTCTAGGTGTCGGCGAGCAGTACTTC
-	TRBV11-2	TRBD1	TRBJ2-1	CASSLRDSRIPYNEQFF	TGTGCCAGCAGCCTAAGGGACAGCCGAATTCCCTACAATGAGCAGTTCTTC
-	TRBV27	-	TRBJ2-7	CASSSQTDAYEQYF	TGTGCCAGCAGTTCGCAGACTGACGCCTACGAGCAGTACTTC
few	TRBV6-1	-	TRBJ2-4	CASSESHWVGNIQYF	TGTGCCAGCAGTGAATCCCATTGGGTTGGAAACATTCAGTACTTC